Listed below are T cell receptor beta chains from one sample, sequenced in a study of radiotherapy plus CTLA-4 blockade in lung cancer. Using immunoSEQ multiplex PCR, the repertoire was profiled, and TCRdb retains in-frame clones only, with some absent. This sample has tens of thousands of clones, with approximately 76% found just once. The specimen comprised peripheral blood, sampled from a patient treated with radiotherapy plus ipilimumab. These receptors all stem from a human donor with non-small cell lung cancer who had stable disease on radiotherapy plus ipilimumab. The CDR3 runs from the conserved cysteine through the conserved F or W. The order of the fields is clone size, D gene, V gene, J gene, CDR3 protein, CDR3 DNA. D genes are given only for firm matches. Clone size is shown for a subset of rows, as once, few, many or a class of expanded clone.

clone_size: .; d_call: .; v_call: TRBV30; j_call: TRBJ2-7; cdr3_aa: CAWSVVEAGSYEQYF; cdr3_nt: TGTGCCTGGAGTGTAGTAGAGGCAGGCTCCTACGAGCAGTACTTC
clone_size: few; d_call: TRBD1; v_call: TRBV5-4; j_call: TRBJ2-5; cdr3_aa: CASNTIGTGEETQYF; cdr3_nt: TGTGCCAGCAATACTATCGGGACAGGGGAAGAGACCCAGTACTTC
clone_size: .; d_call: TRBD1; v_call: TRBV9; j_call: TRBJ1-2; cdr3_aa: CASSVEDRSSYGYTF; cdr3_nt: TGTGCCAGCAGCGTAGAGGACAGGTCTTCATATGGCTACACCTTC
clone_size: .; d_call: TRBD1; v_call: TRBV6-1; j_call: TRBJ1-5; cdr3_aa: CASSEATGDQPQHF; cdr3_nt: TGTGCCAGCAGTGAGGCCACAGGGGATCAGCCCCAGCATTTT
clone_size: .; d_call: TRBD1; v_call: TRBV11-1; j_call: TRBJ1-2; cdr3_aa: CASSFGQGGYGYTF; cdr3_nt: TGTGCCAGCAGCTTCGGACAGGGGGGCTATGGCTACACCTTC
clone_size: .; d_call: TRBD2; v_call: TRBV7-6; j_call: TRBJ2-3; cdr3_aa: CASSITPGLAGMVDTQYF; cdr3_nt: TGTGCCAGCAGCATCACCCCGGGACTAGCGGGGATGGTAGATACGCAGTATTTT
clone_size: .; d_call: .; v_call: TRBV19; j_call: TRBJ1-2; cdr3_aa: CASSLRHTQLENYGYTF; cdr3_nt: TGTGCCAGTAGTCTACGACATACACAGTTAGAGAACTATGGCTACACCTTC
clone_size: .; d_call: .; v_call: TRBV6-1; j_call: TRBJ2-7; cdr3_aa: CASSELEQYF; cdr3_nt: TGTGCCAGCAGTGAACTCGAGCAGTACTTC
clone_size: .; d_call: .; v_call: TRBV5-4; j_call: TRBJ1-1; cdr3_aa: CASSSDLTGLNTEAFF; cdr3_nt: TGTGCCAGCAGCTCGGACCTCACAGGGCTGAACACTGAAGCTTTCTTT
clone_size: .; d_call: .; v_call: TRBV9; j_call: TRBJ1-4; cdr3_aa: CASSSPHSYNEKLFF; cdr3_nt: TGTGCCAGCAGCTCCCCGCACAGTTACAATGAAAAACTGTTTTTT
clone_size: .; d_call: .; v_call: TRBV27; j_call: TRBJ1-3; cdr3_aa: CASSLRGFGNTIYF; cdr3_nt: TGTGCCAGCAGTTTAAGGGGATTTGGAAACACCATATATTTT
clone_size: .; d_call: .; v_call: TRBV10-2; j_call: TRBJ2-5; cdr3_aa: CASSAFGETQYF; cdr3_nt: TGCGCCAGCAGTGCCTTCGGGGAGACCCAGTACTTC
clone_size: .; d_call: .; v_call: TRBV25-1; j_call: TRBJ2-5; cdr3_aa: CASSESGGQAGRETQYF; cdr3_nt: TGTGCCAGCAGTGAATCGGGAGGACAGGCTGGAAGGGAGACCCAGTACTTC
clone_size: .; d_call: TRBD1; v_call: TRBV19; j_call: TRBJ2-3; cdr3_aa: CASSQGVTDTQYF; cdr3_nt: TGTGCCAGTTCCCAGGGGGTCACAGATACGCAGTATTTT
clone_size: few; d_call: .; v_call: TRBV18; j_call: TRBJ1-1; cdr3_aa: CASSPFAVADSRLAFF; cdr3_nt: TGTGCCAGCTCACCTTTTGCCGTTGCGGACTCTCGTTTAGCTTTCTTT
clone_size: .; d_call: .; v_call: TRBV7-3; j_call: TRBJ2-2; cdr3_aa: CASSLIGEEELFF; cdr3_nt: TGTGCCAGCAGCTTAATAGGTGAAGAGGAGCTGTTTTTT
clone_size: .; d_call: TRBD1; v_call: TRBV19; j_call: TRBJ2-7; cdr3_aa: CASGGQGGPYEQYF; cdr3_nt: TGTGCCAGCGGGGGACAGGGGGGGCCCTACGAGCAGTACTTC
clone_size: .; d_call: .; v_call: TRBV4-3; j_call: TRBJ1-4; cdr3_aa: CASSQGGGERANEKLFF; cdr3_nt: TGCGCCAGCAGCCAAGGAGGCGGGGAGCGGGCTAATGAAAAACTGTTTTTT
clone_size: .; d_call: TRBD1; v_call: TRBV6-4; j_call: TRBJ1-2; cdr3_aa: CASSLGRGQDGYTF; cdr3_nt: TGTGCCAGCAGCCTGGGCAGGGGGCAAGATGGCTACACCTTC
clone_size: .; d_call: .; v_call: TRBV10-3; j_call: TRBJ1-1; cdr3_aa: CAISEPGGRSAEAFF; cdr3_nt: TGTGCCATCAGTGAGCCCGGGGGGCGGAGCGCTGAAGCTTTCTTT
clone_size: .; d_call: TRBD2; v_call: TRBV13; j_call: TRBJ2-1; cdr3_aa: CASSLVSSGGASSYNEQFF; cdr3_nt: TGTGCCAGCAGCTTAGTGTCTAGCGGGGGGGCCAGCTCCTACAATGAGCAGTTCTTC
clone_size: .; d_call: .; v_call: TRBV5-1; j_call: TRBJ2-2; cdr3_aa: CASSTPPVGGGTGELFF; cdr3_nt: TGCGCCAGCAGCACCCCCCCGGTTGGAGGAGGCACCGGGGAGCTGTTTTTT
clone_size: .; d_call: .; v_call: TRBV7-9; j_call: TRBJ1-5; cdr3_aa: CASSLGSSVSQPQHF; cdr3_nt: TGTGCCAGCAGCTTAGGCAGTAGTGTAAGTCAGCCCCAGCATTTT
clone_size: .; d_call: TRBD2; v_call: TRBV5-4; j_call: TRBJ2-3; cdr3_aa: CASSRSGGVADTQYF; cdr3_nt: TGTGCCAGCAGCCGTAGCGGGGGTGTCGCAGATACGCAGTATTTT
clone_size: .; d_call: .; v_call: TRBV5-5; j_call: TRBJ2-1; cdr3_aa: CASSLEQSYTEQFF; cdr3_nt: TGTGCCAGCAGCTTGGAACAGTCCTACACTGAGCAGTTCTTC
clone_size: .; d_call: .; v_call: TRBV7-3; j_call: TRBJ2-2; cdr3_aa: CASSLVVAPFGTGELFF; cdr3_nt: TGTGCCAGCAGCTTGGTGGTAGCGCCGTTTGGCACCGGGGAGCTGTTTTTT
clone_size: .; d_call: .; v_call: TRBV5-1; j_call: TRBJ1-1; cdr3_aa: CASSFTLLTAMNTEAFF; cdr3_nt: TGCGCCAGCAGCTTTACCCTTCTGACAGCTATGAACACTGAAGCTTTCTTT
clone_size: .; d_call: .; v_call: TRBV19; j_call: TRBJ2-2; cdr3_aa: CASSKKLANTGELFF; cdr3_nt: TGTGCCAGTAGTAAAAAATTAGCGAACACCGGGGAGCTGTTTTTT
clone_size: .; d_call: .; v_call: TRBV6-1; j_call: TRBJ1-6; cdr3_aa: CASSELRFDNSPLHF; cdr3_nt: TGTGCCAGCAGTGAACTCCGTTTCGATAATTCACCCCTCCACTTT
clone_size: .; d_call: TRBD2; v_call: TRBV4-2; j_call: TRBJ2-2; cdr3_aa: CASSQDLAGLAGELFF; cdr3_nt: TGTGCCAGCAGCCAAGATCTAGCGGGGTTAGCCGGGGAGCTGTTTTTT